The count of the clone carrying this T cell receptor beta chain is one. This sample stems from a study of blood T cell repertoires in COVID-19. The CDR3 is made up of 18 amino acids. V lost 3 bases to trimming and J lost 5 bases, with 23 bases between them. Germline-derived CDR1 and CDR2 are MNHNS and SASEGT. Original data processing: Counts of nucleated cells, estimated from reference gene primer amplification, were obtained. Here immunoSEQ multiplex PCR was the method, and the copy in TCRdb shows in-frame clones only, minus some. V and J calls and clone size come straight from that table; D and trimming were deduced from the DNA. The table includes about 180,000 clones, 88% detected once.

The source material was peripheral blood. The chain carries TRBV6-1 and TRBJ1-5; perhaps TRBD1 as D (5 bases). The TCR was taken from a woman aged 25 to 39 with acute or convalescent COVID-19. CDR3 loop: CASSDGRQGRSEDQPQHF. The CDR3 nucleotides read TGTGCCAGCAGTGATGGGCGGCAGGGAAGGAGTGAGGATCAGCCCCAGCATTTT.